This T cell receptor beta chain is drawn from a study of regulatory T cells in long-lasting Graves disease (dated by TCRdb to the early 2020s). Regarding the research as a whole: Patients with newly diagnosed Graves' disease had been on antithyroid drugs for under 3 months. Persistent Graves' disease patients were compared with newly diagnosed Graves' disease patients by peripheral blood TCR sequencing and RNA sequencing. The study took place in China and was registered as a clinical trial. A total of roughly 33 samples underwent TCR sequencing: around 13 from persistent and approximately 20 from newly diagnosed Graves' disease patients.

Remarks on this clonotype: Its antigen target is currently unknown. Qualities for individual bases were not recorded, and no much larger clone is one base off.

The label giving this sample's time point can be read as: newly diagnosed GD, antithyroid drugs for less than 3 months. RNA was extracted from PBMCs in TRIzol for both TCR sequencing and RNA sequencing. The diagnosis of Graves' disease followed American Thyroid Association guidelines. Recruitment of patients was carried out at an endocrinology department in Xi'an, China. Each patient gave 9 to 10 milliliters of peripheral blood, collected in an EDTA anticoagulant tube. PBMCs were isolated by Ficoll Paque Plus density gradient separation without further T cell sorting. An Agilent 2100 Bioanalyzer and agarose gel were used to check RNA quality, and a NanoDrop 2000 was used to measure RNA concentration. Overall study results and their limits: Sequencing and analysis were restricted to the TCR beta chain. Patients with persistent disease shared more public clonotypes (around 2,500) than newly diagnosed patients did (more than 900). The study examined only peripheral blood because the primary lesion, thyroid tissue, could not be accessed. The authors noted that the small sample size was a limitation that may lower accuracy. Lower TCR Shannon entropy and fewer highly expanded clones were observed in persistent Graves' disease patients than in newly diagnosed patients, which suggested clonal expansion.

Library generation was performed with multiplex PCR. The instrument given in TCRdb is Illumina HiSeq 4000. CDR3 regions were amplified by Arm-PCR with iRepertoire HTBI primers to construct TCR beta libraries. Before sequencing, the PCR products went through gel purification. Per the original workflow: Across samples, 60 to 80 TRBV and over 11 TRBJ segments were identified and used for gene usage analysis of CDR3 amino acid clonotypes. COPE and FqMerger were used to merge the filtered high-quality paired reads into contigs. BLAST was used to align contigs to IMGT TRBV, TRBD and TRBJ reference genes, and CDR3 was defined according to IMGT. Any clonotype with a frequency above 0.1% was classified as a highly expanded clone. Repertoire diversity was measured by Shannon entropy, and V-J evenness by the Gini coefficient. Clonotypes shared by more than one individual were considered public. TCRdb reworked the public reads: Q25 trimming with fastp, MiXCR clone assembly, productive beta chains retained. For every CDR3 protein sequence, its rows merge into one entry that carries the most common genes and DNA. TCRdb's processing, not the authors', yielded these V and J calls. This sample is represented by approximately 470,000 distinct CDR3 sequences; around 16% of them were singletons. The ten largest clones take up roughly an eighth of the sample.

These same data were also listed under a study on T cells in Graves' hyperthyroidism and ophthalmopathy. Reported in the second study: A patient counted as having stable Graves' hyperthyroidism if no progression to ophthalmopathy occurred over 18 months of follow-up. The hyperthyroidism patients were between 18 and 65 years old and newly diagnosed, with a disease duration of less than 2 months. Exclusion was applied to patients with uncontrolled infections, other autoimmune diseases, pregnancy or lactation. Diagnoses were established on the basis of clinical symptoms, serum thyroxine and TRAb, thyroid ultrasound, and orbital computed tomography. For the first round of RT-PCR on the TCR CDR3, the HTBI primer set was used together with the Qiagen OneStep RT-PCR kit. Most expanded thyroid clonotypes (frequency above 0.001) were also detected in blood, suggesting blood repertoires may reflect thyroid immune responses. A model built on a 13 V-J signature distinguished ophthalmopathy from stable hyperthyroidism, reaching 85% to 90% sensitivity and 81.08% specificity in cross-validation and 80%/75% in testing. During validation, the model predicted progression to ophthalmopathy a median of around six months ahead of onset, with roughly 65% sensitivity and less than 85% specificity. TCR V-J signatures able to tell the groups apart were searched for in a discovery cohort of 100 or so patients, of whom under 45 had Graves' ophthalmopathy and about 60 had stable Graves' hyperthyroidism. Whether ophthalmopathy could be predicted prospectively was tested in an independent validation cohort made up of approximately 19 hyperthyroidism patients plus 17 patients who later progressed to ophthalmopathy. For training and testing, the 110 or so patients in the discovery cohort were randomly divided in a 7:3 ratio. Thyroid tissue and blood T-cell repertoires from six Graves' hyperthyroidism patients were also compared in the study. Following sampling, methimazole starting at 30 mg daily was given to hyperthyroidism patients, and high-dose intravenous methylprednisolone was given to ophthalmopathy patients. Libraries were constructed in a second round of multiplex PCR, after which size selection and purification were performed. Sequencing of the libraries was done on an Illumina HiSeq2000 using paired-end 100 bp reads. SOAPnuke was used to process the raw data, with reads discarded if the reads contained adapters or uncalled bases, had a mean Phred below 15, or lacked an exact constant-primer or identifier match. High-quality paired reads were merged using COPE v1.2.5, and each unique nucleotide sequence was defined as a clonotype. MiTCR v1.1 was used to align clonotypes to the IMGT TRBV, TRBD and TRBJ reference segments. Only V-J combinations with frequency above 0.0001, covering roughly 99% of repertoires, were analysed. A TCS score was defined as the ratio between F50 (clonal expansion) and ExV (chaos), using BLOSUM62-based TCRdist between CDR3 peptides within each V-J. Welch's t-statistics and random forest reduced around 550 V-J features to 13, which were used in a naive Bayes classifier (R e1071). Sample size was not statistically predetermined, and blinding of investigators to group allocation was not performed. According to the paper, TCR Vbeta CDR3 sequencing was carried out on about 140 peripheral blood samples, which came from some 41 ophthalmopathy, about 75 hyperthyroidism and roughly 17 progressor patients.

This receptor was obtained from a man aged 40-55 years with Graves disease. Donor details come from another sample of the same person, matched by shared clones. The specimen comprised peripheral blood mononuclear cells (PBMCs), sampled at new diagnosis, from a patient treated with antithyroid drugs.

The DNA is TGTGCCAGCAGCTTGGCCCAGGGGGCAAGGGAGGGCTACACCTTC. Protein translation: CASSLAQGAREGYTF. The sequence is built from TRBV5-4 and TRBJ1-2, and 8 junction bases match TRBD1. Germline trimming amounts to 0 bases on V and 8 bases on J, with 9 as the count of junction bases outside the gene matches. CDR1 SGHNT and CDR2 YYREEE were looked up in the germline V gene (reference sequence). The cysteine opens and the phenylalanine closes a CDR3 of 15 amino acids. Left in the record is the CDR3 DNA by itself, 45 bases read in frame from the first base.